This TCR beta chain emerged from a study of blood T cell repertoires in COVID-19. Study background: Material from acute and convalescent COVID-19 was sourced from the United States, Italy and Spain. Sources were T cells, B-cell-depleted T cells, or PBMCs; the material itself was cDNA or gDNA.

CDR3 length equals 14 residues. Germline loops: CDR1 SGDLS, CDR2 YYNGEE. The V and J ends lost 3 bases and 5 bases respectively, with 12 bases between them. Original methodology: Cell counts per sample came from amplifying reference gene primers. The protocol was immunoSEQ multiplex PCR, while the TCRdb copy is restricted to in-frame clones and leaves out a portion. The V and J calls and the clone size are those of that table, but D and trimming were determined from the DNA. The sample carries 250,000 or so clones, 87% recorded once. V and J are TRBV9 and TRBJ1-5, with D possibly TRBD1 on 6 matching bases. The clonotype originates from a man aged 18-30 years with active or convalescent COVID-19. Sequencing was done on a sample of peripheral blood. The CDR3 spells CASSAGGGDQPQHF. CDR3 sequence (DNA): TGTGCCAGCAGCGCTGGGGGGGGCGATCAGCCCCAGCATTTT. Complete variable domain (other parts from reference TRBV9 and TRBJ1-5): DSGVTQTPKHLITATGQRVTLRCSPRSGDLSVYWYQQSLDQGLQFLIQYYNGEERAKGNILERFSAQQFPDLHSELNLSSLELGDSALYFCASSAGGGDQPQHFGDGTRLSIL.